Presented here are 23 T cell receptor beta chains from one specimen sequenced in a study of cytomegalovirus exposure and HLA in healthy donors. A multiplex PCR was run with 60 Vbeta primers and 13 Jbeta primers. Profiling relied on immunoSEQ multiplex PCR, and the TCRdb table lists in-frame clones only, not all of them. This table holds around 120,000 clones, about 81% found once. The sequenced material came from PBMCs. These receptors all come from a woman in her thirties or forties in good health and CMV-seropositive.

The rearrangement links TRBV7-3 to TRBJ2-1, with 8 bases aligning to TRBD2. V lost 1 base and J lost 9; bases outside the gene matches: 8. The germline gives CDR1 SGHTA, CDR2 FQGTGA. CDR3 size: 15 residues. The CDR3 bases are TGTGCCAGCAGCTTAAGTTCGGGGGGGGGCGGTGAGCAGTTCTTC. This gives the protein CASSLSSGGGGEQFF.

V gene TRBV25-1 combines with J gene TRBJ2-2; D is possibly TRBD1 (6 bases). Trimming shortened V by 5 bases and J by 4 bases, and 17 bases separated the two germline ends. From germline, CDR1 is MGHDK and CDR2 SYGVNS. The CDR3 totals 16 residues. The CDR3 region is CASSTNTRGFTGELFF. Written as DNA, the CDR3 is TGTGCCAGCAGTACTAACACGAGGGGGTTCACCGGGGAGCTGTTTTTT.

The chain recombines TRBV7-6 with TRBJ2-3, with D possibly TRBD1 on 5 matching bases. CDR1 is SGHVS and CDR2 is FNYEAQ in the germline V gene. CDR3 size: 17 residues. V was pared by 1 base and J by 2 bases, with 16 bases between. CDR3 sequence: CASSLGPGRELTDTQYF. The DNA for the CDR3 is TGTGCCAGCAGCTTAGGTCCGGGCAGGGAACTCACAGATACGCAGTATTTT.

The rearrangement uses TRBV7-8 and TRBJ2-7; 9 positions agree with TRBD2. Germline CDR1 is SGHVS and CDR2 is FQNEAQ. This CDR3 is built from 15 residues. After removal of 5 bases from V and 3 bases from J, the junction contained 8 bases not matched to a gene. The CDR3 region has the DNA TGTGCCAGCAGCACCGGGACTAGCAGGGGCTACGAGCAGTACTTC. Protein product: CASSTGTSRGYEQYF.

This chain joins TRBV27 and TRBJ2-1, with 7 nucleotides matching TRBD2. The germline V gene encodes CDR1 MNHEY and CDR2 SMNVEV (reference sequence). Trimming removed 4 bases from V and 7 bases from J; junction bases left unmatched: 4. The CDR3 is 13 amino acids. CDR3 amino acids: CASSSPSGNEQFF. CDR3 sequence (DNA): TGTGCCAGCAGTTCTCCTAGCGGAAATGAGCAGTTCTTC.

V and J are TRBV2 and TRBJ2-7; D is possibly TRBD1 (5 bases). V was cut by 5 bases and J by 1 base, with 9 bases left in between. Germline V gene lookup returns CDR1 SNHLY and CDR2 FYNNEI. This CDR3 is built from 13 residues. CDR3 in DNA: TGTGCCAGCAGTAGACAGACTTCCTACGAGCAGTACTTC. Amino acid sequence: CASSRQTSYEQYF.

The chain's CDR3 is CATQGTYEQYF. DNA of the CDR3: TGTGCTACACAGGGGACCTACGAGCAGTACTTC. This chain uses TRBV6-5 with TRBJ2-7; 7 positions agree with TRBD1. The V gene's germline CDR1 is MNHEY and CDR2 SVGAGI. The length of the CDR3 is 11 residues.

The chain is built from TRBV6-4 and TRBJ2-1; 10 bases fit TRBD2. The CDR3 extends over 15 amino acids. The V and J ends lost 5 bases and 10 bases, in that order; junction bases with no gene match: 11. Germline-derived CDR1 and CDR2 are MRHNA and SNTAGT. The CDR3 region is CASSSLAGAGGEQFF. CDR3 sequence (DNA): TGTGCCAGCAGTTCGCTAGCGGGGGCTGGGGGGGAGCAGTTCTTC.

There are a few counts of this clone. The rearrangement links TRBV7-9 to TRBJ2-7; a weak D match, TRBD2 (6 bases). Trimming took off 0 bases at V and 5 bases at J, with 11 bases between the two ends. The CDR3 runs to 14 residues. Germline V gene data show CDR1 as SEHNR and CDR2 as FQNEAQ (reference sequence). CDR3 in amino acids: CASSLAGGSHEQYF. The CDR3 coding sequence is TGTGCCAGCAGCTTAGCTGGGGGGAGCCACGAGCAGTACTTC.

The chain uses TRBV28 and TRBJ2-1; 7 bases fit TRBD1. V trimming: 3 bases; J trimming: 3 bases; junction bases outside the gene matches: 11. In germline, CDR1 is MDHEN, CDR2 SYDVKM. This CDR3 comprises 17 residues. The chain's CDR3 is CASSLSPGQGVYNEQFF. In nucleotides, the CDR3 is TGTGCCAGCAGTTTGTCCCCGGGGCAGGGGGTCTACAATGAGCAGTTCTTC.

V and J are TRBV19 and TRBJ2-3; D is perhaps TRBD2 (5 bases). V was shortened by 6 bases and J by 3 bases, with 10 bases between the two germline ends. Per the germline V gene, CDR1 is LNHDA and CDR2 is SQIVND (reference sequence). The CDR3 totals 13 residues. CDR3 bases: TGTGCCAGTAGGAGAGGGTCAACAGATACGCAGTATTTT. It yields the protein CASRRGSTDTQYF.

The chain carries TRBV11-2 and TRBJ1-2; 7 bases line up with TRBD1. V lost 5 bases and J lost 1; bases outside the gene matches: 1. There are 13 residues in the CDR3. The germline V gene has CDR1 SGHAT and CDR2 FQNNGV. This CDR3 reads CASSRDSNYGYTF. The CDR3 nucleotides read TGTGCCAGCAGCCGGGACAGTAACTATGGCTACACCTTC.

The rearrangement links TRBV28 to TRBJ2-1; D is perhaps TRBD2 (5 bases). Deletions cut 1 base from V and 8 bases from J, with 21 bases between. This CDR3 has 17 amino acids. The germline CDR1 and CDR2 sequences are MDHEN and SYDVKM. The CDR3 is CASSLSAVPTGYHEQFF. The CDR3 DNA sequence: TGTGCCAGCAGTTTATCCGCGGTCCCAACGGGATATCATGAGCAGTTCTTC.

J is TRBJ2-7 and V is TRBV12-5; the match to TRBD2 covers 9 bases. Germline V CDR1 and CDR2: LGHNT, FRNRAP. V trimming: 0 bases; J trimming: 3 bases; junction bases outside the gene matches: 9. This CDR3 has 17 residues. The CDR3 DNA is TGTGCTAGTGGTTTGGTAACTAGCGGGTTTCCTTACTACGAGCAGTACTTC. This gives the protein CASGLVTSGFPYYEQYF.

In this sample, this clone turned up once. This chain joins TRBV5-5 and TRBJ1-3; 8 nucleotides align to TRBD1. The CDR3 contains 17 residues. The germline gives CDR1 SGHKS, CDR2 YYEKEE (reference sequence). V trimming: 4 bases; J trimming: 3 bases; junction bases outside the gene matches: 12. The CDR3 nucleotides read TGTGCCAGCAGCGTCCGCCCGGGCAGGGGGCTTGGAAACACCATATATTTT. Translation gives CASSVRPGRGLGNTIYF.

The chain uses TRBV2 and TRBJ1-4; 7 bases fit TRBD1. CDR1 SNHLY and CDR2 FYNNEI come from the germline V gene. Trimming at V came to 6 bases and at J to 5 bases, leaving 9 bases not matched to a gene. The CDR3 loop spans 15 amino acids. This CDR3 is CASSGGGQRNEKLFF. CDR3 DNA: TGTGCCAGCAGCGGGGGGGGACAGAGGAATGAAAAACTGTTTTTT.

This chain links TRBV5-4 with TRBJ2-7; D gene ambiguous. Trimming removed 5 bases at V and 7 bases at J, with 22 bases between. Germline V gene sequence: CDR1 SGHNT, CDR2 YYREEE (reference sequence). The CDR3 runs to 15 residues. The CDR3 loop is CASRASPQSLREQYF. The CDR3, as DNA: TGTGCCAGCAGAGCTTCCCCACAGAGCCTAAGGGAGCAGTACTTC.

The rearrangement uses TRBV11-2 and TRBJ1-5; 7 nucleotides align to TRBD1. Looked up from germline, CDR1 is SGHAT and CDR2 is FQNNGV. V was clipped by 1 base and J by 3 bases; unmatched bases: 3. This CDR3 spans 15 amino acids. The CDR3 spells CASSLVTGNNQPQHF. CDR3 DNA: TGTGCCAGCAGCTTAGTGACAGGGAACAATCAGCCCCAGCATTTT.

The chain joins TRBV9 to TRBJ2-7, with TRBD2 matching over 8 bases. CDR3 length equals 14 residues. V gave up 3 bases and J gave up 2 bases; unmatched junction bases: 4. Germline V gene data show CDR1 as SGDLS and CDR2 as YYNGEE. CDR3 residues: CASSAFGRAYEQYF. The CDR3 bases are TGTGCCAGCAGCGCTTTCGGGAGGGCCTACGAGCAGTACTTC.

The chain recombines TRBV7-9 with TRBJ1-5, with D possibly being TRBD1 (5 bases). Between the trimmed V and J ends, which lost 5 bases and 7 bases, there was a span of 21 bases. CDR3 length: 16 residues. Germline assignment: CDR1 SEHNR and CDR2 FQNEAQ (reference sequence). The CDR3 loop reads CASSPAGEGMGQPQHF. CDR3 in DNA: TGTGCCAGCAGCCCCGCTGGGGAGGGGATGGGGCAGCCCCAGCATTTT.

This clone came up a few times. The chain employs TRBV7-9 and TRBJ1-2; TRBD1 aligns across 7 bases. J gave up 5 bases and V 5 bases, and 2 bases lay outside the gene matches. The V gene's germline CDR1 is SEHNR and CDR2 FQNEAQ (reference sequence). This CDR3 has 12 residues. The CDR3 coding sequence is TGTGCCAGCAGCCCAGGGGGTTATGGCTACACCTTC. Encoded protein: CASSPGGYGYTF.

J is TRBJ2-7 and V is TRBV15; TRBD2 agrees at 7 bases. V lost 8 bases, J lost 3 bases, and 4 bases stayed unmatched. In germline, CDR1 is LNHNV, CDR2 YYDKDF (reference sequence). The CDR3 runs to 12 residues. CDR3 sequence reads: CATGGGHYEQYF. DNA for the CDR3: TGTGCCACCGGGGGAGGGCACTACGAGCAGTACTTC.

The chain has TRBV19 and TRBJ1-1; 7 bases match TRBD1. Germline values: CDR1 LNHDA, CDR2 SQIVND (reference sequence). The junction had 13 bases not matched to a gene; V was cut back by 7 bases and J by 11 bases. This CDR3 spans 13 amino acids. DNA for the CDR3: TGTGCCAGTACTACACAAGGGGGCCTTGAGGCTTTCTTT. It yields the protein CASTTQGGLEAFF. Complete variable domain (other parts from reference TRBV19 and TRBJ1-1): DGGITQSPKYLFRKEGQNVTLSCEQNLNHDAMYWYRQDPGQGLRLIYYSQIVNDFQKGDIAEGYSVSREKKESFPLTVTSAQKNPTAFYLCASTTQGGLEAFFGQGTRLTVV.